Listed below are T cell receptor beta chains from one sample, sequenced in a study of T-cell reconstitution after alpha-beta-depleted transplantation in children. TCRdb reanalysed the PCR reads using MiXCR and keeps one entry per CDR3 protein. The sample holds around 600,000 distinct CDR3 sequences; 16% are singletons and the top ten take approximately 1.1%. The sample in question was PBMCs from the stem cell graft donor, obtained from the stem cell graft. The receptor source for this set is a human donor who donated a stem cell graft to a child with acute myeloid leukemia. CDR3s include the opening cysteine and the closing phenylalanine or tryptophan. D genes are given only for firm matches. Rows give clone size only sometimes, using once, few, many, or a class for an expanded clone.

J gene	clone size	D gene	V gene	CDR3 protein	CDR3 DNA
TRBJ1-2	many	-	TRBV20-1	CSAFRQFPYGYTF	TGCAGTGCTTTCCGACAGTTCCCCTATGGCTACACCTTC
TRBJ1-1	many	-	TRBV19	CASTQGGMNTEAFF	TGTGCCAGTACCCAGGGAGGCATGAACACTGAAGCTTTCTTT
TRBJ1-2	few	-	TRBV5-6	CASSPLRGTGLYGYTF	TGTGCCAGCAGCCCACTGCGGGGGACTGGCCTGTATGGCTACACCTTC
TRBJ2-1	many	-	TRBV7-2	CASSLDPGDEQFF	TGTGCCAGCAGCTTAGACCCAGGGGATGAGCAGTTCTTC
TRBJ2-7	many	-	TRBV29-1	CSVVGDRGGYEQYF	TGCAGCGTCGTGGGGGACCGAGGGGGCTACGAGCAGTACTTC
TRBJ1-3	many	-	TRBV20-1	CSASALRGFTGNTIYF	TGCAGTGCTAGCGCGCTCCGTGGGTTTACTGGAAACACCATATATTTT
TRBJ2-1	many	-	TRBV20-1	CSARDLTQRYNEQFF	TGCAGTGCTAGAGATTTAACCCAGCGCTACAATGAGCAGTTCTTC
TRBJ2-7	many	-	TRBV4-3	CASSQEGQVSYEQYF	TGCGCCAGCAGCCAAGAGGGGCAGGTGTCCTACGAGCAGTACTTC
TRBJ2-2	-	TRBD1	TRBV4-1	CASSQDPRGRAGELFF	TGCGCCAGCAGCCAAGACCCGAGGGGGCGGGCCGGGGAGCTGTTTTTT
TRBJ2-3	-	-	TRBV25-1	CASGGINTQYF	TGTGCCAGCGGCGGGATCAATACGCAGTATTTT
TRBJ2-1	-	-	TRBV5-1	CASTIERGRLYNEQFF	TGCGCCAGCACCATAGAGAGGGGCCGCTTATACAATGAGCAGTTCTTC
TRBJ1-2	-	-	TRBV10-3	CAISGNRDYGYTF	TGTGCCATCAGCGGAAACAGGGATTATGGCTACACCTTC
TRBJ2-1	-	TRBD1	TRBV6-9	CATSYSGTGVYNEQFF	TGTGCCACCAGTTATTCCGGGACAGGAGTCTACAATGAGCAGTTCTTC
TRBJ2-1	-	TRBD1	TRBV12-3/TRBV12-4	CASSRDRAPSDEQFF	TGTGCCAGCAGCCGGGACAGGGCCCCCTCAGATGAGCAGTTCTTC
TRBJ2-1	few	TRBD1	TRBV24-1	CATSDLRTGGYNEQFF	TGTGCCACCAGCGATTTAAGGACAGGGGGCTACAATGAGCAGTTCTTC
TRBJ2-2	few	TRBD2	TRBV11-2	CASSLLTSGGLNTGELFF	TGTGCCAGCAGCTTACTGACTAGCGGGGGGCTGAACACCGGGGAGCTGTTTTTT
TRBJ1-2	many	TRBD1	TRBV4-3	CASSQDRDRGRTF	TGCGCCAGCAGCCAAGATCGGGACAGGGGGAGAACCTTC
TRBJ1-2	-	TRBD1	TRBV9	CASSGYRDSKTYGYTF	TGTGCCAGCAGCGGGTACAGGGACAGCAAAACCTATGGCTACACCTTC
TRBJ1-1	-	-	TRBV20-1	CSAIRDQNTEAFF	TGCAGTGCTATCCGGGACCAGAACACTGAAGCTTTCTTT
TRBJ1-1	-	-	TRBV20-1	CSAREGGGLGAFF	TGCAGTGCTAGAGAGGGGGGAGGGTTGGGGGCTTTCTTT
TRBJ1-5	-	-	TRBV7-2	CASSSLDPPIVPQHF	TGTGCCAGCAGCTCCCTGGACCCTCCCATTGTGCCCCAGCATTTT
TRBJ2-5	few	-	TRBV5-1	CASSLSRWGETQYF	TGCGCCAGCAGCTTGTCCAGATGGGGAGAGACCCAGTACTTC
TRBJ2-7	few	-	TRBV12-3/TRBV12-4	CASSLLGTIYEQYF	TGTGCCAGCAGTCTACTGGGGACCATCTACGAGCAGTACTTC
TRBJ2-7	-	-	TRBV20-1	CSAAYRDSSSYEQYF	TGCAGTGCAGCATACCGGGACTCCAGCTCCTACGAGCAGTACTTC
TRBJ1-5	many	TRBD1	TRBV20-1	CSAWDSFNQPQHF	TGCAGTGCTTGGGACAGTTTCAATCAGCCCCAGCATTTT
TRBJ2-2	-	TRBD1	TRBV10-1	CASSEAAGQGWTGELFF	TGCGCCAGCAGTGAAGCGGCGGGACAGGGGTGGACCGGGGAGCTGTTTTTT
TRBJ2-7	many	-	TRBV27	CASRTGHAEQYF	TGTGCCAGCAGAACGGGTCACGCCGAGCAGTACTTC
TRBJ2-2	few	-	TRBV4-3	CASSQDPVEGRLFF	TGCGCCAGCAGCCAAGATCCGGTCGAGGGACGGCTGTTTTTT
TRBJ1-2	many	-	TRBV20-1	CSARVVDTTNYGYTF	TGCAGTGCTAGAGTTGTGGACACAACTAACTATGGCTACACCTTC
TRBJ1-5	many	-	TRBV20-1	CSAETIGQPQHF	TGCAGTGCTGAGACTATAGGTCAGCCCCAGCATTTT
TRBJ2-3	many	-	TRBV5-5	CASSPASTDTQYF	TGTGCCAGCAGCCCGGCGAGCACAGATACGCAGTATTTT
TRBJ2-3	-	-	TRBV5-5	CASSSTSEDTQYF	TGTGCCAGCAGCTCGACTAGTGAGGATACGCAGTATTTT
TRBJ2-7	-	-	TRBV20-1	CCATFLEGGDPYEQYF	TGCTGTGCTACCTTTTTAGAGGGGGGAGACCCCTACGAGCAGTACTTC
TRBJ2-1	many	-	TRBV6-1	CASSPGTDSYNEQFF	TGTGCCAGCAGCCCAGGGACGGACTCCTACAATGAGCAGTTCTTC
TRBJ1-5	-	-	TRBV5-6	CASSLGVVRGDNQPQHF	TGTGCCAGCAGCTTGGGAGTCGTCAGGGGAGACAATCAGCCCCAGCATTTT
TRBJ2-3	-	-	TRBV20-1	CSARDLGTTTDTQYF	TGCAGTGCTAGAGATCTCGGGACAACCACAGATACGCAGTATTTT
TRBJ2-1	many	-	TRBV9	CASSPRGPYNEQFF	TGTGCCAGCAGTCCCCGGGGGCCTTACAATGAGCAGTTCTTC
TRBJ2-5	-	-	TRBV12-3/TRBV12-4	CASSFGVDSLQETQYF	TGTGCCAGCAGTTTTGGTGTTGACAGCCTACAAGAGACCCAGTACTTC
TRBJ2-5	many	-	TRBV7-2	CASSLPSWEETQYF	TGTGCCAGCAGCTTACCTTCATGGGAGGAGACCCAGTACTTC
TRBJ2-1	-	-	TRBV7-2	CASSLEGSAHNEQFF	TGTGCCAGCAGCTTAGAGGGGTCTGCCCACAATGAGCAGTTCTTC
TRBJ1-6	many	-	TRBV20-1	CSANRVGNSPLHF	TGCAGTGCCAACAGGGTAGGAAATTCACCCCTCCACTTT
TRBJ1-2	-	-	TRBV7-2	CASSSLLTASYGYTF	TGTGCCAGCAGCTCCCTTTTGACAGCATCCTATGGCTACACCTTC
TRBJ2-3	many	-	TRBV20-1	CSASLGSDTQYF	TGCAGTGCTTCCCTAGGGTCAGATACGCAGTATTTT
TRBJ2-3	-	-	TRBV11-1	CASSLLTENTDTQYF	TGTGCCAGCAGCTTATTAACAGAAAACACAGATACGCAGTATTTT
TRBJ2-2	few	-	TRBV7-9	CASKESVYTGELFF	TGTGCCAGCAAAGAGTCGGTGTACACCGGGGAGCTGTTTTTT
TRBJ2-1	-	TRBD1	TRBV11-3	CASSPRRTGAYNEQFF	TGTGCCAGCAGCCCGCGCCGGACAGGGGCCTACAATGAGCAGTTCTTC
TRBJ2-1	-	-	TRBV24-1	CATSDFETSNEQFF	TGTGCCACCAGTGATTTCGAGACTTCCAATGAGCAGTTCTTC
TRBJ2-3	few	-	TRBV20-1	CSARVGDSRVPDTQYF	TGCAGTGCTAGAGTTGGGGACTCTCGCGTCCCAGATACGCAGTATTTT
TRBJ1-1	few	TRBD1	TRBV9	CASSPWDRGNTEAFF	TGTGCCAGCAGCCCATGGGACAGGGGAAACACTGAAGCTTTCTTT
TRBJ2-1	-	-	TRBV5-1	CASSSSTGAGDEQFF	TGCGCCAGCAGCTCCTCGACTGGAGCTGGGGATGAGCAGTTCTTC
TRBJ2-7	many	-	TRBV7-2	CASSLGDGFSYEQYF	TGTGCCAGCAGCTTAGGGGACGGTTTCTCCTACGAGCAGTACTTC
TRBJ2-2	-	-	TRBV6-5	CASYSDSLTGELFF	TGTGCCAGTTACTCGGACAGCCTTACCGGGGAGCTGTTTTTT
TRBJ2-1	few	-	TRBV4-2	CASSQDLGGRLTNEQFF	TGTGCCAGCAGCCAAGATCTTGGGGGCAGGTTGACTAATGAGCAGTTCTTC
TRBJ1-2	-	TRBD1	TRBV29-1	CSAPGQGWEDGYTF	TGCAGCGCCCCGGGACAGGGGTGGGAGGATGGCTACACCTTC
TRBJ2-1	-	TRBD1	TRBV5-1	CASSLEGAVENEQFF	TGCGCCAGCAGCTTGGAGGGGGCCGTAGAGAATGAGCAGTTCTTC